The rows below give T cell receptor beta chains drawn from one sample of a study of T cell responses to AZD1222 COVID-19 vaccine. Produced via immunoSEQ multiplex PCR; TCRdb's table is partial and in-frame only. The top ten hold approximately 8% of the sample, which has around 120,000 clones, around 92% seen once. The sequencing here drew on peripheral blood, taken 28 days after the second AZD1222 dose. Receptors were obtained from an adult who received the AZD1222 COVID-19 vaccine. CDR3s include the opening cysteine and the closing phenylalanine or tryptophan. Each record gives: V gene, J gene, clone size, D gene, CDR3 DNA, CDR3 protein. A D gene is named only where the DNA matches it firmly. The size field is filled for only some rows; it gives once, few, many or a size class.

>TRBV18|TRBJ1-1|medium-sized|.
TGTGCCAGCTCACCACAAGCGGGCACTGAAGCTTTCTTT
CASSPQAGTEAFF
>TRBV5-1|TRBJ1-5|.|.
TGCGCCAGCAGCCGGGCCGCGGAAGGGGATAGCAATCAGCCCCAGCATTTT
CASSRAAEGDSNQPQHF
>TRBV19|TRBJ1-1|.|TRBD1
TGTGCCAGTAGTCCGGACAGGGGGCTAGACACTGAAGCTTTCTTT
CASSPDRGLDTEAFF
>TRBV5-4|TRBJ2-1|.|TRBD1
TGTGCCAGCAGCAACGGACAGGGGTCCTACAATGAGCAGTTCTTC
CASSNGQGSYNEQFF
>TRBV7-2|TRBJ1-2|.|.
TGTGCCAGCAGACCACACCGGCTCACTAACTATGGCTACACCTTC
CASRPHRLTNYGYTF
>TRBV11-2|TRBJ1-6|.|TRBD1
TGTGCCAGCAGCCTCGTCGGGACAGGGGATTCACCCCTCCACTTT
CASSLVGTGDSPLHF
>TRBV28|TRBJ1-2|.|.
TGTGCCAGCAGTGTAACCGGGGGGGGCAGTGGCTACACCTTC
CASSVTGGGSGYTF
>TRBV3-1/TRBV3-2|TRBJ1-4|few|TRBD1
TGTGCCAGCAGCCAAGGCCGGGACAGGATCAATGAAAAACTGTTTTTT
CASSQGRDRINEKLFF
>TRBV24-1|TRBJ2-3|.|.
TGTGCCACCAGGGAGGGGGATTTTGGAGATACGCAGTATTTT
CATREGDFGDTQYF
>TRBV18|TRBJ1-3|once|.
TGTGCCAGCTCACCCATCAATCTGTCTTCTGGAAACACCATATATTTT
CASSPINLSSGNTIYF
>TRBV19|TRBJ1-3|.|.
TGTGCCAGTAGTGCACTCTCTGGAAACACCATATATTTT
CASSALSGNTIYF
>TRBV28|TRBJ2-2|.|.
TGTGCCAGCAGTCGTAGCGGATTTAGGACCGGGGAGCTGTTTTTT
CASSRSGFRTGELFF
>TRBV28|TRBJ1-2|.|.
TGTGCCAGCAGTTTGGCAGGGGTGAGCTATGGCTACACCTTC
CASSLAGVSYGYTF
>TRBV5-1|TRBJ1-6|.|.
TGCGCCAGCAGCTTGGCCGGGCGCTATTCACCCCTCCACTTT
CASSLAGRYSPLHF
>TRBV2|TRBJ2-7|.|TRBD1
TGTGCCAGCAACCAAGGACAGGGGTTAAAGTACGAGCAGTACTTC
CASNQGQGLKYEQYF
>TRBV7-9|TRBJ1-6|.|.
TGTGCCAGCAGCTTAGAGCTCGGAAATTCACCCCTCCACTTT
CASSLELGNSPLHF
>TRBV28|TRBJ2-1|.|TRBD2
TGTGCCAGCAGTGCGTTAACTAGCGCAAACCACAATGAGCAGTTCTTC
CASSALTSANHNEQFF
>TRBV7-2|TRBJ2-5|few|TRBD2
TGTGCCAGCAGCTTAGGGACTAGCGGGGGTGTGAGAGAGACCCAGTACTTC
CASSLGTSGGVRETQYF
>TRBV3-1/TRBV3-2|TRBJ1-1|.|TRBD1
TGTGCCAGCAGCCAAGGGGCAGGGGGCGGAGGTGTCGCTTTCTTT
CASSQGAGGGGVAFF
>TRBV7-7|TRBJ2-3|once|TRBD2
TGTGCTAGCAGCTTCTTAGCGGGGGCAAGCACAGATACGCAGTATTTT
CASSFLAGASTDTQYF
>TRBV7-8|TRBJ1-6|.|TRBD1
TGTGCCAGCAGCCGAGACAGGGACAATTCACCCCTCCACTTT
CASSRDRDNSPLHF
>TRBV18|TRBJ1-1|.|.
TGTGCCAGCTCACCACAGGAGAGGACTGAAGCTTTCTTT
CASSPQERTEAFF
>TRBV28|TRBJ2-1|.|TRBD1
TGTGCCACTCACAGGGGTCATGAGCAGTTCTTC
CATHRGHEQFF
>TRBV14|TRBJ2-5|.|.
TGTGCCAGCAGCCAAGACTTAAACAGACAAGAGACCCAGTACTTC
CASSQDLNRQETQYF
>TRBV28|TRBJ1-5|.|.
TGTGCCAGCAGCTCCACGGACAGAACTTATAGCAATCAGCCCCAGCATTTT
CASSSTDRTYSNQPQHF
>TRBV5-1|TRBJ2-5|.|.
TGCGCCAGCAGCTTGGCGACAGTACAAGAGACCCAGTACTTC
CASSLATVQETQYF
>TRBV29-1|TRBJ1-4|.|.
TGCAGCGTTGAATCGGGGGCCCTCCCCAGAAAACTGTTTTTT
CSVESGALPRKLFF
>TRBV19|TRBJ1-4|.|.
TGTGCCAGTAGTATAGGCGGGACGGTTGATGAAAAACTGTTTTTT
CASSIGGTVDEKLFF
>TRBV5-6|TRBJ2-7|.|TRBD2
TGTGCCAGCAGCTTGGCGCCTAGCGGGATTGGGATCGGACACGAGCAGTACTTC
CASSLAPSGIGIGHEQYF
>TRBV6-5|TRBJ1-3|once|.
TGTGCCAGCAGTCTAGGACAGTCTGGAAACACCATATATTTT
CASSLGQSGNTIYF
>TRBV29-1|TRBJ1-2|.|.
TGCAGCGTTGAAGATAGGCACCGAGGGATATATGGCTACACCTTC
CSVEDRHRGIYGYTF
>TRBV28|TRBJ1-2|.|TRBD1
TGTGCCAGCCAGGGACAGGGTATCTCCTATGGCTACACCTTC
CASQGQGISYGYTF
>TRBV9|TRBJ2-6|.|TRBD2
TGTGCCAGCAGCGTAGGACTAGCGGGAGGTTCGGCTGGGGCCAACGTCCTGACTTTC
CASSVGLAGGSAGANVLTF
>TRBV7-9|TRBJ2-3|.|.
TGTGCCAGCAGCTTACAGGGCACAGATACGCAGTATTTT
CASSLQGTDTQYF
>TRBV2|TRBJ2-7|.|TRBD1
TGTGCCACCGCAGACAGGGGTTACGAGCAGTACTTC
CATADRGYEQYF
>TRBV9|TRBJ2-7|.|TRBD2
TGTGCCAGCAGCTCAAGTTGGGTGCGGGAGAGTGGCGAGCAGTACTTC
CASSSSWVRESGEQYF
>TRBV5-5|TRBJ2-7|.|TRBD1
TGTGCCAGCAGCAGGCTGGGGACAGGGCGGGAGCAGTACTTC
CASSRLGTGREQYF
>TRBV4-2|TRBJ2-1|.|.
TGTGCCAGCAGCCAAGATAGGAATGAGCAGTTCTTC
CASSQDRNEQFF
>TRBV18|TRBJ1-5|.|.
TGTGCCAGCTCACCGGTTGATCAGCCCCAGCATTTT
CASSPVDQPQHF
>TRBV19|TRBJ2-2|once|TRBD2
TGTGCCAGTACCGGGGGGACCGGGGAGCTGTTTTTT
CASTGGTGELFF
>TRBV6-6|TRBJ1-2|.|.
TGTGCCAGCAGTTACGACAGGCTTGACTATGGCTACACCTTC
CASSYDRLDYGYTF
>TRBV15|TRBJ1-2|.|.
TGTGCCACCAGCAGTGACAGCTGGGGCTACACCTTC
CATSSDSWGYTF
>TRBV5-1|TRBJ2-1|.|TRBD2
TGCGCCAGCGCGAGTCGTCTAGCGGGAGATAATGAGCAGTTCTTC
CASASRLAGDNEQFF
>TRBV5-1|TRBJ2-5|.|.
TGCGCCAGCAGCGCCGGGGCGGGAACCCAAGAGACCCAGTACTTC
CASSAGAGTQETQYF
>TRBV6-6|TRBJ1-5|.|TRBD1
TGTGCCAGCAGTTCTATCGACAGGGCAAATCAGCCCCAGCATTTT
CASSSIDRANQPQHF
>TRBV5-1|TRBJ2-7|.|.
TGCGCCAGCAGCTTTTTCGCAGGGGGGGTAGACGAGCAGTACTTC
CASSFFAGGVDEQYF
>TRBV28|TRBJ1-3|.|.
TGTGCCAGCAGCACCCATCCAAGAGGAAACACCATATATTTT
CASSTHPRGNTIYF
>TRBV4-2|TRBJ2-1|.|.
TGTGCCAGCAGCCAAGCCTCAGACGGGAGAGATAATGAGCAGTTCTTC
CASSQASDGRDNEQFF
>TRBV23-1|TRBJ1-1|.|TRBD1
TGCGCCAGCAGTCAATCGACGGGACGGACAGGGGGAACTGAAGCTTTCTTT
CASSQSTGRTGGTEAFF
>TRBV6-1|TRBJ1-2|.|.
TGTGCCAGCAGTGAAGAAATTTTTGGGACACGGGACTATGGCTACACCTTC
CASSEEIFGTRDYGYTF
>TRBV7-2|TRBJ2-1|once|TRBD2
TGTGCCAGCAGCCTAGGGAGGGAGGCCCACAATGAGCAGTTCTTC
CASSLGREAHNEQFF
>TRBV20-1|TRBJ2-3|.|.
TGCAGTGCTAGTAAGGGTTCGGGCACAGATACGCAGTATTTT
CSASKGSGTDTQYF
>TRBV6-1|TRBJ2-1|.|TRBD2
TGTGCCAGCAGTGAAGCCTGGGGTGGAACTAGCGGGGCTCACAACAATGAGCAGTTCTTC
CASSEAWGGTSGAHNNEQFF
>TRBV19|TRBJ1-3|.|TRBD1
TGTGCCAGTAGTATTGGGGACAGGAGCTCTGGAAACACCATATATTTT
CASSIGDRSSGNTIYF
>TRBV5-1|TRBJ2-5|.|.
TGCGCCAGCAGTTGGATACAACCGGGTTTTGAGACCCAGTACTTC
CASSWIQPGFETQYF